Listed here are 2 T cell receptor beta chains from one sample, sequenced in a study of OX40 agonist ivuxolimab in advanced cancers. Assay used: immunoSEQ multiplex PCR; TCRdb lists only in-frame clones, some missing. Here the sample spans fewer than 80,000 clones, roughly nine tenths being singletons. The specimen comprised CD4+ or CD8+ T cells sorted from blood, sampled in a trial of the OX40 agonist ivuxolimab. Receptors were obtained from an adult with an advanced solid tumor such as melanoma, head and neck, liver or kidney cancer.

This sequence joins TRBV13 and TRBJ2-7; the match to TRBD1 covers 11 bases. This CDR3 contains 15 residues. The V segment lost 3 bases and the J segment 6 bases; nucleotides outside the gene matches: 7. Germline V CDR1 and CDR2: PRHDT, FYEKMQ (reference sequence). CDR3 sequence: CASSFTGQGEREQYF. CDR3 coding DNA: TGTGCCAGCAGCTTTACGGGACAGGGGGAACGCGAGCAGTACTTC. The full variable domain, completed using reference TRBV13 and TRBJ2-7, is AAGVIQSPRHLIKEKRETATLKCYPIPRHDTVYWYQQGPGQDPQFLISFYEKMQSDKGSIPDRFSAQQFSDYHSELNMSSLELGDSALYFCASSFTGQGEREQYFGPGTRLTVT.

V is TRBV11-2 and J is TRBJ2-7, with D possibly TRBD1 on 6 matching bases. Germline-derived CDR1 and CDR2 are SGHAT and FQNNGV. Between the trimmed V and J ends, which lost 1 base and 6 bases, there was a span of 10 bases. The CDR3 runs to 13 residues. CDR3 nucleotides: TGTGCCAGCAGCTTAGGGCCAGGGGTCGAGCAGTACTTC. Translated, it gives CASSLGPGVEQYF.